The T cell receptor beta chain under discussion was sequenced for a study of CD8+ T cells in alopecia areata. As to this clone: Its antigen is as yet unknown.

RNA was extracted and reverse transcribed into cDNA as the sequencing template. Generated by immunoSEQ multiplex PCR, the TCRdb table keeps only in-frame clones and is missing some. The table lists some 180,000 clones, roughly three fifths of them singletons, with around 5% in the top ten. J gave up 3 bases and V 6 bases, and 9 bases lay outside the gene matches. The CDR3 loop spans 17 amino acids. Germline assignment: CDR1 SGHAT and CDR2 FQNNGV. Study results and limitations: Compared with mice, patients displayed less clear TCR sharing, possibly for HLA-related reasons. Higher clonality was seen in lesional scalp than in normal scalp, especially in alopecia totalis/universalis. Sequencing of scalp tissue also captures the resident alphabeta T cells of normal skin.

Specimen: CD8+ T cells sorted from blood. The rearrangement links TRBV11-2 to TRBJ1-3; 12 bases are a match to TRBD1. The sequence came from a human donor in good health. The CDR3 nucleotides read TGTGCCAGCAGGACCGGGACAGGGGGCATGGGTGGAAACACCATATATTTT. It encodes CASRTGTGGMGGNTIYF.